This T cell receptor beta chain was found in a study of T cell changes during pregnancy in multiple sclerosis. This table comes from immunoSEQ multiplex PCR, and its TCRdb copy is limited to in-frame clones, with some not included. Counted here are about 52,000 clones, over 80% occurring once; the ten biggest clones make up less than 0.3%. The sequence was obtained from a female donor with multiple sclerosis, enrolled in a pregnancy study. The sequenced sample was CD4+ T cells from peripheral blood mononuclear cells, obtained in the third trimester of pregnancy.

The CDR3 region is CASRRGNTEAFF. CDR3 bases: TGTGCCAGTAGGCGGGGGAACACTGAAGCTTTCTTT. The chain employs TRBV19 and TRBJ1-1; D call uncertain. Germline V gives CDR1 LNHDA, CDR2 SQIVND (reference sequence). The CDR3 spans 12 residues. Trimming took off 6 bases at V and 1 base at J, with 6 bases between the two ends.